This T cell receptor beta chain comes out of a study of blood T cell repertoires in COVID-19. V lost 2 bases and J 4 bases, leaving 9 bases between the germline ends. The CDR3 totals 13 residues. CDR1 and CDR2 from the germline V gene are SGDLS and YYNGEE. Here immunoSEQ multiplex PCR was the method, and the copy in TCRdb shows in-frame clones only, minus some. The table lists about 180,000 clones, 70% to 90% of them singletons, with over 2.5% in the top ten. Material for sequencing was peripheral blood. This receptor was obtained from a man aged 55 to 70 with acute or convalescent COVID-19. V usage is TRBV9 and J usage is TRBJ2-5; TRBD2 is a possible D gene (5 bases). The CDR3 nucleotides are TGTGCCAGCAGCGTGAGGGAAAGAGAGACCCAGTACTTC. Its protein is CASSVRERETQYF.